Given below is one TCR beta chain in context. Between the trimmed V and J ends, which lost 1 base and 2 bases, there was a span of 9 bases. Germline V gene data show CDR1 as LGHNA and CDR2 as YNFKEQ. The CDR3 runs to 15 residues. PCR amplification relied on 60 Vbeta primers (plus 13 Jbeta primers). Some clones are missing from TCRdb's copy, which holds only in-frame ones; the method was immunoSEQ multiplex PCR. The table includes about 170,000 clones, roughly two thirds detected once. The data stem from a study of cytomegalovirus exposure and HLA in healthy donors. This TCR was sampled from a woman aged 18 to 35 in good health and CMV-seropositive. The sequencing sample was made of PBMCs. The V gene is TRBV4-2, the J gene TRBJ1-5; D remains unclear. This CDR3 reads CASSQGQEGNQPQHF. The CDR3 nucleotides read TGTGCCAGCAGCCAAGGGCAGGAGGGCAATCAGCCCCAGCATTTT.